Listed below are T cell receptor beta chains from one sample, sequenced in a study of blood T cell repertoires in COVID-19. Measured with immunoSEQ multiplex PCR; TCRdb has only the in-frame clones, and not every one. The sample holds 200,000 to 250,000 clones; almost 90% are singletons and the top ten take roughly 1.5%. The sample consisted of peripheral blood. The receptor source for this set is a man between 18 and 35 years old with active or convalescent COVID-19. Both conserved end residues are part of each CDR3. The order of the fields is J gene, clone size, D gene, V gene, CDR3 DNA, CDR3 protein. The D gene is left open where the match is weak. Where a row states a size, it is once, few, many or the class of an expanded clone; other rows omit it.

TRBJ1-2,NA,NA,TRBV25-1,TGTGCCAGCAGTGAGCATGTTTCCGGCAGGGGCTATGGCTACACCTTC,CASSEHVSGRGYGYTF
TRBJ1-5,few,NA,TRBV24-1,TGTGCCACCAGTGATTCAGGGCCGAACAATCAGCCCCAGCATTTT,CATSDSGPNNQPQHF
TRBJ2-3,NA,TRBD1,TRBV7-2,TGTGCCAGCAGACCATTCCCCAGGGGGCGCCTCACAGATACGCAGTATTTT,CASRPFPRGRLTDTQYF
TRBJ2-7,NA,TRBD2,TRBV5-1,TGCGCCAGCAGCAACCCAACTGGGACTAGCGGGAGAAAGAATACGGCCTACGAGCAGTACTTC,CASSNPTGTSGRKNTAYEQYF
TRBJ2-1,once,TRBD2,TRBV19,TGTGCCAGTAGTATCCGGGAGGGTTACAATGAGCAGTTCTTC,CASSIREGYNEQFF
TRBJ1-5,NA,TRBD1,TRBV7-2,TGTGCCAGCAGCTCGGGACAGGGGGATCAGCCCCAGCATTTT,CASSSGQGDQPQHF
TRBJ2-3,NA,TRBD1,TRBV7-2,TGTGCCAGCAGCCGTACAGGGGTTCGGACAGATACGCAGTATTTT,CASSRTGVRTDTQYF
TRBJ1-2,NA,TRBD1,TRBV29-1,TGCAGCGTAAAAACAGGGGGAGGAGATGGCTACACCTTC,CSVKTGGGDGYTF
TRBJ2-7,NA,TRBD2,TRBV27,TGTGCCAGCAGGGGACTAGCGGACTCCTACGAGCAGTACTTC,CASRGLADSYEQYF
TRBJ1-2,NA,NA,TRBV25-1,TGTGCCAGCAGTGAAGGGCCACCCTCCTATGGCTACACCTTC,CASSEGPPSYGYTF
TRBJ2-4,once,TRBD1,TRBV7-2,TGTGCCAGCAGCCCAGACAGGGTCAAAAACATTCAGTACTTC,CASSPDRVKNIQYF
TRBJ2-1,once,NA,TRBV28,TGTGCCAGCAGCCTAGGCGGAGCGTACAATGAGCAGTTCTTC,CASSLGGAYNEQFF
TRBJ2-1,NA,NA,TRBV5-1,TGCGCCAGCAGCTGGGGGGACCCCCCGAATGAGCAGTTCTTC,CASSWGDPPNEQFF
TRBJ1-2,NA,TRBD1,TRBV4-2,TGTGCCAGCAGCTGGCTCCCGGGACAGGGGTCGTTCAATGGCTACACCTTC,CASSWLPGQGSFNGYTF
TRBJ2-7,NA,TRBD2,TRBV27,TGTGCCAGCAGTCAATTGACTAGCGGGACGGGCGAGCAGTACTTC,CASSQLTSGTGEQYF
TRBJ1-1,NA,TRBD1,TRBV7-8,TGTGCCAGCAGCTCTTCCGACAGGGAGGCTGAAGCTTTCTTT,CASSSSDREAEAFF
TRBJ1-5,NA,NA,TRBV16,TGTGCCAGCAGCACCCGAGGTGGCAATCAGCCCCAGCATTTT,CASSTRGGNQPQHF
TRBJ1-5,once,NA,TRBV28,TGTGCCAGCAGTTTCGCAGGTAGCAATCAGCCCCAGCATTTT,CASSFAGSNQPQHF
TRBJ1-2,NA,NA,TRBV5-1,TGCGCCAGCAGGGAGACAGCGACCGACGCGGGCTACACCTTC,CASRETATDAGYTF
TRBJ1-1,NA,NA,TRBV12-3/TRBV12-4,TGTGCCAGCAGACTCTACCGGGAGGGGGGAGCTTTCTTT,CASRLYREGGAFF
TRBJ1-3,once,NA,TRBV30,TGTGCCTCCGCCGGTGGAAACACCATATATTTT,CASAGGNTIYF
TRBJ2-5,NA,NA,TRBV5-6,TGTGCCAGCACCTTCAACCCGCTCGAGGACCAAGAGACCCAGTACTTC,CASTFNPLEDQETQYF
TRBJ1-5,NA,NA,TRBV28,TGTGCCAGCGGGGCAGACGGTAATCAGCCCCAGCATTTT,CASGADGNQPQHF
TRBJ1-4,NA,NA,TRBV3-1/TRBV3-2,TGTGCCAGCAGCCAAGTCGGGACTGGGAATGAAAAACTGTTTTTT,CASSQVGTGNEKLFF
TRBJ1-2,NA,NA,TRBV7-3,TGTGCCAGCTCCGATGGTGGGGGCGGCTACACCTTC,CASSDGGGGYTF
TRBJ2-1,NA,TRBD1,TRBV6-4,TGTGCCAGCAGTGTCTCGACAGGGGCGATACAGTTCTTC,CASSVSTGAIQFF